The 14 T cell receptor beta chains below were found in one sample sequenced in a study of T-cell reconstitution after alpha-beta-depleted transplantation in children. The TCRbeta library was prepared with unique molecular identifiers. TCRdb used MiXCR to reprocess the PCR reads, holding one entry per CDR3 protein. The sample has tens of thousands of distinct CDR3 sequences, over 5% seen once. The sequenced sample was PBMCs, mostly from graft donor cells, obtained 180 days after TCRalphabeta/CD19-depleted stem cell transplant. All receptors come from a male patient younger than 18 who had a stem cell transplant for acute myeloid leukemia, so the T cells may come from the graft donor.

This clonotype was found many times. V gene TRBV7-9 combines with J gene TRBJ2-7, with 7 bases fitting TRBD2. Per germline, CDR1 SEHNR and CDR2 FQNEAQ (reference sequence). V was clipped by 2 bases and J by 0 bases; unmatched bases: 4. The length of the CDR3 is 15 residues. CDR3 DNA sequence: TGTGCCAGCAGCTTAACTAGCGCCCTCTCCTACGAGCAGTACTTC. Its protein is CASSLTSALSYEQYF.

This clonotype was detected many times. The chain joins TRBV12-3 or TRBV12-4 to TRBJ2-7, with TRBD2 identical over 9 bases. Germline trimming cut 3 bases from V and 3 bases from J; bases unmatched to any gene: 6. The CDR3 totals 15 residues. In DNA, the CDR3 is TGTGCCAGCAGTTTTGGTAGCGGGAGTGGCTACGAGCAGTACTTC. It encodes CASSFGSGSGYEQYF.

The sample holds many counts of this clonotype. The CDR3 spells CASSPPASGRTDTQYF. CDR3 nucleotides: TGTGCCAGCTCACCACCCGCTAGCGGGAGGACAGATACGCAGTATTTT. The chain uses TRBV18 and TRBJ2-3, with 11 bases that match TRBD2. The CDR3 loop spans 16 amino acids. Germline CDR1 reads KGHSH; CDR2 reads LQKENI. V dropped 0 bases and J dropped 3; count of bases not matched to a gene: 2.

There are many counts of this clonotype. The rearrangement joins TRBV12-3 or TRBV12-4 to TRBJ2-7; a possible D gene is TRBD1 (5 bases). There are 15 residues in the CDR3. V dropped 2 bases and J dropped 0 bases, with 11 bases sitting between them. CDR3 protein: CASSLFRQISYEQYF. The CDR3 DNA follows: TGTGCCAGCAGTTTATTCAGACAGATCTCCTACGAGCAGTACTTC.

At least ten counts were recorded for this clonotype. The chain carries TRBV20-1 and TRBJ2-1; D is unresolved. Germline CDR1 is DFQATT and CDR2 is SNEGSKA (reference sequence). The CDR3 runs 15 residues. V was clipped by 3 bases and J by 0 bases, with 12 bases between them. CDR3: CSASRAHGSYNEQFF. CDR3 DNA sequence: TGCAGTGCTAGCCGGGCGCATGGCTCCTACAATGAGCAGTTCTTC.

In this sample, this clonotype turned up many times. The chain is built from TRBV7-2 and TRBJ1-6; no clear D. The V end was cut by 4 bases, the J end by 4 bases, with 8 bases between. Germline V gene sequence: CDR1 SGHTA, CDR2 FQGNSA. The CDR3 covers 14 residues. The CDR3 here is CASSSRAYNSPLHF. The CDR3 nucleotides are TGTGCCAGCAGCTCCAGAGCGTATAATTCACCCCTCCACTTT.

This clonotype was seen many times. The genes are TRBV15 and TRBJ2-5; 13 bases agree with TRBD2. Germline V gene lookup returns CDR1 LNHNV and CDR2 YYDKDF (reference sequence). This CDR3 is built from 16 residues. J was trimmed by 1 base and V by 6 bases; bases with no gene match: 5. CDR3 protein: CATRTSGRRIQETQYF. For the CDR3, the DNA is TGTGCCACCAGGACTAGCGGGAGGCGCATCCAAGAGACCCAGTACTTC.

This clonotype qualifies as medium-sized. The genes are TRBV28 and TRBJ2-7, with D unclear. With 1 base removed from V and 7 bases from J, the gap between germline ends came to 11 bases. Looked up from germline, CDR1 is MDHEN and CDR2 is SYDVKM. This CDR3 has 13 amino acids. The CDR3 DNA sequence: TGTGCCAGCAGTTTATTGGGGTTTGGGGAGCAGTACTTC. Amino acid sequence: CASSLLGFGEQYF.

This clonotype was seen many times. V is TRBV2 and J is TRBJ2-1; D gene uncertain. Between the trimmed V and J ends, which lost 4 bases and 0 bases, there was a span of 4 bases. This CDR3 is built from 13 residues. Germline V CDR1 and CDR2: SNHLY, FYNNEI. The CDR3 region has the DNA TGTGCCAGCAGTGGAAGCTCCTACAATGAGCAGTTCTTC. This sequence encodes CASSGSSYNEQFF.

This clonotype came up a few times. This rearrangement joins TRBV24-1 to TRBJ1-5; D unclear. The V gene lost 0 bases and the J gene lost 2 bases, with 4 bases spanning the gap. Germline CDR1 is KGHDR and CDR2 is SFDVKD. This CDR3 region has 14 residues. The CDR3 nucleotides are TGTGCCACCAGTGATTTGACCGGCAATCAGCCCCAGCATTTT. The encoded protein is CATSDLTGNQPQHF.

This clonotype appeared many times. The chain links TRBV29-1 to TRBJ2-5, with 8 bases aligning to TRBD2. This CDR3 comprises 12 residues. Germline V gene data show CDR1 as SQVTM and CDR2 as ANQGSEA. V lost 8 bases, J lost 1 base, and 3 bases stayed unmatched. The CDR3 region has the DNA TGCAGCTGTGCGGGGGGCCAAGAGACCCAGTACTTC. This gives the protein CSCAGGQETQYF.

This clonotype was detected ten times or more. The chain has TRBV20-1 and TRBJ1-1, with D perhaps matching TRBD1 (5 bases). Trimming shortened V by 2 bases and J by 4 bases, and 8 bases separated the two germline ends. CDR1 is DFQATT, CDR2 SNEGSKA, per germline (reference sequence). This CDR3 spans 12 amino acids. CDR3 residues: CSARWGVTEAFF. CDR3 DNA: TGCAGTGCTAGATGGGGGGTCACTGAAGCTTTCTTT.

By share, this clonotype counts as medium-sized (0.01 to 0.1%). The chain uses TRBV7-9 and TRBJ2-1; D is unresolved. The CDR3 has 15 residues. The V end was cut by 8 bases, the J end by 5 bases, with 19 bases between. Germline V gives CDR1 SEHNR, CDR2 FQNEAQ (reference sequence). CDR3 loop: CASVNNLQANNEQFF. DNA for the CDR3: TGTGCCAGCGTAAATAACCTCCAGGCGAACAATGAGCAGTTCTTC. The full variable domain, completed using reference TRBV7-9 and TRBJ2-1, is DTGVSQNPRHKITKRGQNVTFRCDPISEHNRLYWYRQTLGQGPEFLTYFQNEAQLEKSRLLSDRFSAERPKGSFSTLEIQRTEQGDSAMYLCASVNNLQANNEQFFGPGTRLTVL.

In this sample, this clonotype turned up many times. This chain uses TRBV30 with TRBJ2-7, with 14 nucleotides matching TRBD2. The V gene end was trimmed by 4 bases and the J gene end by 7 bases; junction bases not matched to a gene: 12. The CDR3 covers 16 residues. Looked up from germline, CDR1 is GTSNPN and CDR2 is SVGIG (reference sequence). The CDR3 DNA sequence: TGTGCCTGGAAAGATGGGGGACTAGCGGGAGCGAGGGAGCAGTACTTC. This encodes CAWKDGGLAGAREQYF.